The 7 T cell receptor beta chains below all came from one sample that was sequenced in a study of cytomegalovirus exposure and HLA in healthy donors. The PCR used 60 Vbeta and 13 Jbeta primers. This table comes from immunoSEQ multiplex PCR, and its TCRdb copy is limited to in-frame clones, with some not included. The repertoire includes around 140,000 clones, 85% to 90% of them detected once, and 4% to 6.5% sits in the top ten. Sequencing was carried out using PBMCs. Receptor source: a woman in her thirties in good health and CMV-seronegative.

The rearrangement links TRBV7-9 to TRBJ1-1, with a possible D match to TRBD1 (6 bases). Trimming cost V 2 bases and J 0 bases, with 13 bases left between them. Germline V lookup: CDR1 SEHNR, CDR2 FQNEAQ (reference sequence). This CDR3 is built from 16 residues. This CDR3 is CASSLRGSDLNTEAFF. CDR3 DNA: TGTGCCAGCAGCTTAAGGGGGTCGGATTTGAACACTGAAGCTTTCTTT.

The chain combines TRBV18 with TRBJ1-4, with D possibly matching TRBD1 (5 bases). Germline V lookup: CDR1 KGHSH, CDR2 LQKENI. This CDR3 region has 15 residues. With 3 bases removed from V and 8 bases from J, the gap between germline ends came to 16 bases. CDR3 DNA sequence: TGTGCCAGCTCACCTACGGGGACTATCGCAGAAAAACTGTTTTTT. Translation gives CASSPTGTIAEKLFF. Using reference TRBV18 and TRBJ1-4 for the parts outside the CDR3, the full variable domain is NAGVMQNPRHLVRRRGQEARLRCSPMKGHSHVYWYRQLPEEGLKFMVYLQKENIIDESGMPKERFSAEFPKEGPSILRIQQVVRGDSAAYFCASSPTGTIAEKLFFGSGTQLSVL.

This rearrangement joins TRBV7-6 to TRBJ2-6; 12 nucleotides line up with TRBD2. V gave up 5 bases and J gave up 1 base; unmatched junction bases: 9. The CDR3 is 19 amino acids. The germline gives CDR1 SGHVS, CDR2 FNYEAQ. CDR3 region: CASSLGLAGPPSGANVLTF. In DNA, the CDR3 is TGTGCCAGCAGCCTTGGACTAGCGGGGCCACCTTCTGGGGCCAACGTCCTGACTTTC.

This clone has only a few counts. The V gene is TRBV6-5, the J gene TRBJ1-6; maybe TRBD1 (5 bases). The CDR3 covers 13 residues. From germline, CDR1 is MNHEY and CDR2 SVGAGI. V lost 2 bases and J 8 bases, leaving 7 bases between the germline ends. CDR3 amino acids: CASSYTGDSPLHF. In DNA form, the CDR3 reads TGTGCCAGCAGTTACACGGGGGATTCACCCCTCCACTTT.

This clone has only a few counts. The chain combines TRBV5-1 with TRBJ2-1, with 9 bases identical to TRBD2. Germline V gives CDR1 SGHRS, CDR2 YFSETQ. This CDR3 contains 15 residues. With V trimmed by 2 bases and J by 4 bases, 4 bases remained unmatched. The CDR3 here is CASSFSGGKYNEQFF. The DNA for the CDR3 is TGCGCCAGCAGCTTTAGCGGGGGAAAATACAATGAGCAGTTCTTC.

The gene calls are TRBV7-2 and TRBJ2-2; a possible D gene is TRBD1 (5 bases). Germline values: CDR1 SGHTA, CDR2 FQGNSA. V was clipped by 5 bases and J by 3 bases, with 13 bases between them. The CDR3 consists of 15 residues. The CDR3 DNA reads TGTGCCAGCAGCCCGCGCAGGGCTGACACCGGGGAGCTGTTTTTT. Protein: CASSPRRADTGELFF.

The chain couples TRBV27 to TRBJ2-1; D is perhaps TRBD1 (6 bases). The V gene's germline CDR1 is MNHEY and CDR2 SMNVEV (reference sequence). V lost 3 bases and J 9 bases, leaving 12 bases between the germline ends. This CDR3 has 13 amino acids. As DNA, the CDR3 is TGTGCCAGCAGTTTTGGGGGCTTAAGTGAGCAGTTCTTC. Encoded protein: CASSFGGLSEQFF.